A single sample gave rise to the 32 T cell receptor beta chains below, sequenced in a study of blood T cell repertoires in COVID-19. Libraries were prepared by immunoSEQ multiplex PCR; TCRdb keeps only in-frame clonotypes and omits some of them. The sample lists roughly 140,000 clones, around four fifths occurring once. The sequenced sample was peripheral blood. These receptors originate from a woman in her thirties or forties with active or convalescent COVID-19.

The chain carries TRBV28 and TRBJ2-3; 12 positions match TRBD1. After removal of 6 bases from V and 0 bases from J, the junction contained 1 base not matched to a gene. The CDR3 runs 15 residues. CDR1 is MDHEN, CDR2 SYDVKM, per germline. In nucleotides, the CDR3 is TGTGCCAGCAGGGGACAGGGGGCTAGCACAGATACGCAGTATTTT. Residues: CASRGQGASTDTQYF. The whole variable domain, remainder taken from reference TRBV28 and TRBJ2-3, is DVKVTQSSRYLVKRTGEKVFLECVQDMDHENMFWYRQDPGLGLRLIYFSYDVKMKEKGDIPEGYSVSREKKERFSLILESASTNQTSMYLCASRGQGASTDTQYFGPGTRLTVL.

This chain connects TRBV5-1 to TRBJ2-7; 12 bases agree with TRBD1. The length of the CDR3 is 17 residues. With 4 bases clipped from V and 7 bases from J, the junction kept 15 bases outside the gene matches. Germline V gene sequence: CDR1 SGHRS, CDR2 YFSETQ. The CDR3 is CASSLGTGGGGVWEQYF. The CDR3 DNA follows: TGCGCCAGCAGCCTAGGGACAGGGGGCGGAGGTGTTTGGGAGCAGTACTTC.

The chain recombines TRBV24-1 with TRBJ2-7; possibly TRBD2 for D (5 bases). Per germline, CDR1 KGHDR and CDR2 SFDVKD. Trimming stripped 0 bases from V and 7 bases from J, with 9 bases between. The length of the CDR3 is 13 residues. CDR3 in DNA: TGTGCCACCAGTGATTTGAGTCGGGAAGAGCAGTACTTC. Its translation is CATSDLSREEQYF.

The chain couples TRBV29-1 to TRBJ1-3; TRBD1 might be the D (5 bases). The CDR3 contains 13 residues. Germline V CDR1 and CDR2: SQVTM, ANQGSEA. Between the trimmed V and J ends, which lost 6 bases and 8 bases, there was a span of 17 bases. The CDR3 is CSVQRGNQDTIYF. The CDR3 nucleotides read TGCAGCGTCCAACGGGGGAATCAGGACACCATATATTTT.

J is TRBJ2-1 and V is TRBV5-1; 12 positions match TRBD2. Trimming removed 4 bases from V and 1 base from J; junction bases left unmatched: 6. The CDR3 covers 17 residues. Looked up from germline, CDR1 is SGHRS and CDR2 is YFSETQ. The CDR3 protein is CASSPDGTSGSYNEQFF. The CDR3 nucleotides read TGCGCCAGCAGCCCCGACGGGACTAGCGGGTCCTACAATGAGCAGTTCTTC.

This chain links TRBV18 with TRBJ1-1; D unresolved. Between the trimmed V and J ends, which lost 3 bases and 5 bases, there was a span of 22 bases. The CDR3 is 17 residues long. The germline V gene has CDR1 KGHSH and CDR2 LQKENI. CDR3 in amino acids: CASSPLALGGVVTEAFF. In nucleotides, the CDR3 is TGTGCCAGCTCACCCCTAGCCCTGGGTGGGGTAGTTACTGAAGCTTTCTTT.

The chain carries TRBV6-5 and TRBJ2-7; D is perhaps TRBD2 (6 bases). From germline, CDR1 is MNHEY and CDR2 SVGAGI. CDR3 length: 13 amino acids. Trimming stripped 7 bases from V and 1 base from J, with 11 bases between. This CDR3 reads CASKTSLSYEQYF. CDR3 DNA sequence: TGTGCCAGCAAGACTAGTCTTTCCTACGAGCAGTACTTC.

The table lists this clone with a count of one. The J gene is TRBJ1-1, the V gene TRBV6-5; D may be TRBD1 (6 bases). Looked up from germline, CDR1 is MNHEY and CDR2 is SVGAGI. The CDR3 extends over 14 amino acids. Between the trimmed V and J ends, which lost 8 bases and 3 bases, there was a span of 16 bases. The CDR3 sequence is CASGQLFPDTEAFF. In DNA, the CDR3 is TGTGCCAGCGGACAGCTTTTTCCTGACACTGAAGCTTTCTTT.

The J gene is TRBJ2-5, the V gene TRBV5-1; the D is unclear. The CDR3 loop spans 13 amino acids. Germline values: CDR1 SGHRS, CDR2 YFSETQ. V was trimmed by 2 bases and J by 3 bases, leaving 8 bases between them. The CDR3 spells CASSFGSKETQYF. CDR3 sequence (DNA): TGCGCCAGCAGCTTTGGCAGTAAAGAGACCCAGTACTTC.

V is TRBV5-6 and J is TRBJ2-5, with D possibly matching TRBD2 (6 bases). The CDR3 runs to 12 residues. The germline V and J ends were trimmed by 8 bases and 5 bases, with 13 bases remaining between them. Germline V lookup: CDR1 SGHDT, CDR2 YYEEEE. CDR3 sequence reads: CASSRGRETQYF. The CDR3, as DNA: TGTGCCAGTTCCCGGGGGAGGGAGACCCAGTACTTC.

The V and J genes are TRBV11-3 and TRBJ2-3, with 11 bases matching TRBD2. The germline CDR1 and CDR2 sequences are SGHNT and YENEEA. Germline trimming cut 5 bases from V and 4 bases from J; bases unmatched to any gene: 14. The CDR3 extends over 18 amino acids. The CDR3 loop reads CASSPSPLAGGGADTQYF. CDR3 DNA: TGTGCCAGCAGCCCATCGCCGTTAGCGGGAGGGGGGGCAGATACGCAGTATTTT.

J is TRBJ1-2 and V is TRBV5-6; the match to TRBD1 covers 9 bases. Germline V gives CDR1 SGHDT, CDR2 YYEEEE. The trim removed 5 bases at V and 7 bases at J, leaving 9 bases unmatched. CDR3 length equals 14 residues. CDR3 DNA: TGTGCCAGCAGGGAAACAGGGGGCGCGGGTGGCTACACCTTC. Translating gives CASRETGGAGGYTF.

The sample holds one count of this clone. The chain links TRBV6-5 to TRBJ2-7, with D perhaps matching TRBD1 (6 bases). This CDR3 has 14 amino acids. Germline loops: CDR1 MNHEY, CDR2 SVGAGI. V lost 2 bases, J lost 6 bases, and 14 bases lay in between. This CDR3 reads CASSYGQGWGEQYF. The CDR3 bases are TGTGCCAGCAGTTACGGGCAGGGGTGGGGCGAGCAGTACTTC.

The V and J genes are TRBV28 and TRBJ1-5; 9 positions agree with TRBD1. The ends lost 6 bases at V and 7 bases at J; junction bases unmatched: 13. The CDR3 spans 16 residues. Germline assignment: CDR1 MDHEN and CDR2 SYDVKM. The CDR3 protein is CASSSRQGGVRQPQHF. CDR3 in DNA: TGTGCCAGCAGCTCCCGACAGGGGGGAGTTCGGCAGCCCCAGCATTTT.

As regards this clone: A much larger clone lies a single base off, so this may be a read error. J is TRBJ2-3 and V is TRBV7-6; 7 bases match TRBD2. The CDR3 runs to 17 residues. V lost 5 bases to trimming and J lost 0 bases; unmatched junction nucleotides: 11. CDR1 is SGHVS, CDR2 FNYEAQ, per germline. The CDR3 DNA is TGTGCCAGCAGCCTATTCACTAGCGAACCTAGCACAGATACGCAGTATTTT. Its translation: CASSLFTSEPSTDTQYF.

The chain carries TRBV19 and TRBJ1-4; D not certain. The CDR3 has 16 amino acids. Trimming left V 6 bases short and J 7 bases short, with 21 bases between. The V gene's germline CDR1 is LNHDA and CDR2 SQIVND (reference sequence). The CDR3 spells CASSGPVGVLSEKLFF. CDR3 DNA: TGTGCCAGTAGCGGACCGGTGGGAGTATTGAGTGAAAAACTGTTTTTT.

The V gene is TRBV7-2, the J gene TRBJ1-1; tentatively, D is TRBD1 (6 bases). Trimming took 1 base from V and 1 from J, leaving 10 bases between them. The germline gives CDR1 SGHTA, CDR2 FQGNSA. The CDR3 consists of 15 residues. CDR3 protein: CASSLVAGENTEAFF. In DNA, the CDR3 is TGTGCCAGCAGCTTAGTGGCAGGGGAGAACACTGAAGCTTTCTTT.

The chain uses TRBV28 and TRBJ2-7, with TRBD1 matching over 10 bases. V was pared by 6 bases and J by 2 bases, with 10 bases of the junction left unmatched. Germline CDR1 MDHEN, CDR2 SYDVKM. The CDR3 totals 16 residues. For the CDR3, the DNA is TGTGCCAGCAGAGGACACACCGGGACAGGGGCCTACGAGCAGTACTTC. It encodes CASRGHTGTGAYEQYF.

The rearrangement uses TRBV4-3 and TRBJ1-2; 7 positions agree with TRBD1. CDR1 and CDR2 from the germline V gene are LGHNA and YSLEER. The ends lost 0 bases at V and 6 bases at J; junction bases unmatched: 7. CDR3 size: 15 residues. Here the CDR3 reads CASSQDRGTGDGYTF. The CDR3 coding sequence is TGCGCCAGCAGCCAAGATAGGGGAACAGGGGATGGCTACACCTTC.

The chain has TRBV27 and TRBJ1-1, with 9 bases that match TRBD1. The CDR3 is 15 amino acids. Germline CDR1 reads MNHEY; CDR2 reads SMNVEV (reference sequence). V was clipped by 1 base and J by 6 bases; unmatched bases: 6. The CDR3 spells CASSLFGTGNAEAFF. CDR3 DNA: TGTGCCAGCAGTTTATTCGGGACAGGGAATGCTGAAGCTTTCTTT.

This clone was detected a few times. The sample has other DNA sequences that encode this CDR3 too. The gene calls are TRBV28 and TRBJ1-5, with 8 bases aligning to TRBD1. V dropped 2 bases and J dropped 7; count of bases not matched to a gene: 7. Germline V gene sequence: CDR1 MDHEN, CDR2 SYDVKM. This CDR3 region has 15 residues. The CDR3 nucleotides read TGTGCCAGCAGTTTAGGACAGGGTTTTCGGCAGCCCCAGCATTTT. Protein product: CASSLGQGFRQPQHF. Looking up the rest from reference TRBV28 and TRBJ1-5 gives the full variable domain: DVKVTQSSRYLVKRTGEKVFLECVQDMDHENMFWYRQDPGLGLRLIYFSYDVKMKEKGDIPEGYSVSREKKERFSLILESASTNQTSMYLCASSLGQGFRQPQHFGDGTRLSIL.

This clone came up a few times. The V gene is TRBV10-2, the J gene TRBJ1-6; the match to TRBD1 covers 7 bases. The CDR3 covers 15 residues. In germline, CDR1 is WSHSY, CDR2 SAAADI. J was trimmed by 7 bases and V by 8 bases; bases with no gene match: 11. DNA for the CDR3: TGCGCCAGCTGCAACAACTGGGACAGAAATTCACCCCTCCACTTT. This translates into CASCNNWDRNSPLHF.

CDR3 in amino acids: CASSSAAGNSPLHF. The CDR3 DNA follows: TGTGCCAGCAGCTCCGCCGCGGGTAATTCACCCCTCCACTTT. This chain connects TRBV7-9 to TRBJ1-6; no reliable D call. Germline V gene data show CDR1 as SEHNR and CDR2 as FQNEAQ (reference sequence). The CDR3 runs 14 residues. Trimming took off 4 bases at V and 6 bases at J, with 10 bases between the two ends. Full variable domain (remainder filled in from reference TRBV7-9 and TRBJ1-6): DTGVSQNPRHKITKRGQNVTFRCDPISEHNRLYWYRQTLGQGPEFLTYFQNEAQLEKSRLLSDRFSAERPKGSFSTLEIQRTEQGDSAMYLCASSSAAGNSPLHFGNGTRLTVT.

The rearrangement links TRBV18 to TRBJ1-2; 11 positions match TRBD1. The CDR3 has 17 residues. Trimming cost V 5 bases and J 5 bases; bases outside gene matches: 13. CDR1 KGHSH and CDR2 LQKENI come from the germline V gene. The CDR3 protein is CASSSRPGQGALYGYTF. In DNA form, the CDR3 reads TGTGCCAGCTCATCAAGGCCAGGACAGGGGGCACTTTATGGCTACACCTTC. Variable domain in full (rest from reference TRBV18 and TRBJ1-2): NAGVMQNPRHLVRRRGQEARLRCSPMKGHSHVYWYRQLPEEGLKFMVYLQKENIIDESGMPKERFSAEFPKEGPSILRIQQVVRGDSAAYFCASSSRPGQGALYGYTFGSGTRLTVV.

The genes are TRBV7-2 and TRBJ1-2; 10 positions agree with TRBD1. After removal of 4 bases from V and 2 bases from J, the junction contained 4 bases not matched to a gene. Per germline, CDR1 SGHTA and CDR2 FQGNSA. The CDR3 runs 15 residues. The CDR3 reads CASSSTGGINYGYTF. CDR3 sequence (DNA): TGTGCCAGCAGCTCGACAGGGGGCATCAACTATGGCTACACCTTC.

The gene calls are TRBV6-5 and TRBJ1-1; no clear D gene. The CDR3 covers 13 residues. Trimming shortened V by 2 bases and J by 3 bases, and 7 bases separated the two germline ends. Germline loops: CDR1 MNHEY, CDR2 SVGAGI. CDR3 DNA: TGTGCCAGCAGTTACCGGGTCCACACTGAAGCTTTCTTT. This codes for CASSYRVHTEAFF.

The J gene is TRBJ1-1, the V gene TRBV4-1, with D unclear. This CDR3 region has 15 residues. Trimming took off 4 bases at V and 1 base at J, with 13 bases between the two ends. The germline V gene encodes CDR1 MGHRA and CDR2 YSYEKL. CDR3 sequence: CASSRNVGRNTEAFF. Written as DNA, the CDR3 is TGCGCCAGCAGCCGTAACGTGGGGAGGAACACTGAAGCTTTCTTT.

The V gene is TRBV28, the J gene TRBJ1-2, with 7 bases lining up with TRBD1. Germline-derived CDR1 and CDR2 are MDHEN and SYDVKM. The CDR3 sequence is 15 residues long. The V gene end was trimmed by 2 bases and the J gene end by 2 bases; junction bases not matched to a gene: 5. The CDR3 loop is CASSLLIGGNYGYTF. CDR3 sequence (DNA): TGTGCCAGCAGTTTACTTATAGGGGGCAACTATGGCTACACCTTC.

The genes are TRBV4-3 and TRBJ2-1; 9 bases map to TRBD1. The CDR3 has 16 residues. V trimming: 4 bases; J trimming: 5 bases; junction bases outside the gene matches: 9. Germline V gene sequence: CDR1 LGHNA, CDR2 YSLEER. The CDR3 bases are TGCGCCAGCAGCCTCACAGGGGGCCTTCCAGACAATGAGCAGTTCTTC. Residues: CASSLTGGLPDNEQFF.

The table lists this clone with a few counts. CDR3 in DNA: TGTGCCAGCAGGGGGAGCTGGACAGATACGCAGTATTTT. Protein product: CASRGSWTDTQYF. V usage is TRBV7-9 and J usage is TRBJ2-3, with D perhaps matching TRBD2 (5 bases). The CDR3 totals 13 residues. Between the trimmed V and J ends, which lost 6 bases and 3 bases, there was a span of 10 bases. The germline V gene has CDR1 SEHNR and CDR2 FQNEAQ (reference sequence).

This chain joins TRBV21-1 and TRBJ1-6; the D call of TRBD1 is as the table states it, not checked on the DNA. TRBV21-1 is termed a pseudogene. The CDR3 runs to 16 residues. Written as DNA, the CDR3 is TGTGCCAGCAGCAGAGACAGGGGGTACGTGAATTCACCCCTCCACTTT. It is translated as CASSRDRGYVNSPLHF.

The V gene is TRBV10-1, the J gene TRBJ1-1, with 7 bases that match TRBD1. The CDR3 contains 15 residues. Germline V gene lookup returns CDR1 WNHNN and CDR2 SYGVQD (reference sequence). J lost 1 base, V lost 1 base, and 3 bases had no gene match. The CDR3 loop is CASSEFTGANTEAFF. CDR3 bases: TGCGCCAGCAGTGAGTTCACAGGGGCGAACACTGAAGCTTTCTTT.